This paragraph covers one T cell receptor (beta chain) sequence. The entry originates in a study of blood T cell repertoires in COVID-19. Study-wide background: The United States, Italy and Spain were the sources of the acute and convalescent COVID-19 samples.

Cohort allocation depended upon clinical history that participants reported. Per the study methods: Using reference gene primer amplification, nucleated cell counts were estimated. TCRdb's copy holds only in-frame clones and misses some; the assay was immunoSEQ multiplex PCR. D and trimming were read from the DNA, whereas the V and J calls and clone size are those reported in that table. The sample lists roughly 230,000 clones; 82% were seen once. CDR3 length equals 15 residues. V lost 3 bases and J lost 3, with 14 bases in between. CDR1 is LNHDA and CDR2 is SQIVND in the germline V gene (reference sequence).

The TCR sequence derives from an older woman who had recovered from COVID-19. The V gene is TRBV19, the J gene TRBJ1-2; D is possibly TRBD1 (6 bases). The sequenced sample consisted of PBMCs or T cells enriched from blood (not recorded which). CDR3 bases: TGTGCCAGTAGTATCGGGCCAGGGGCTCACTATGGCTACACCTTC. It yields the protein CASSIGPGAHYGYTF.